This T cell receptor (beta chain) was obtained from a study of blood T cell repertoires in COVID-19 (TCRdb year 2020). Background for the entire study: Collaborator samples came from the United States, Italy and Spain and covered acute and convalescent phases of COVID-19. Where available, HLA class I and class II types were taken from metadata supplied by the sample provider and were not determined by assay-based typing. Sample metadata almost always included a de-identified subject ID, COVID-19 status, age in years and sex. Samples were obtained from the ongoing ImmuneRACE study (first 160 participants) and from 950 to 1,500 subjects provided by 6 global collaborators. A freely available public database, intended as a resource for researchers studying the immune response to SARS-CoV-2, is where the repertoires were released. Subjects who had been exposed to COVID-19, were actively infected with it, or had recovered from it provided the deeply sampled blood TCRbeta repertoires that made up the dataset. The material from the prospective study consisted of cDNA or gDNA derived from T cells, B-cell-depleted T cells, or PBMCs. What the work shows at the level of the full study, not this receptor alone: Clinical and demographic metadata were provided uncurated, with the amount varying by source and participant.

This clone was seen a single time. Its target antigen remains unknown. The input lacks base qualities; no much larger clone sits a single base away. Cut back by 6 bases and 1 base, the V and J ends lie 15 bases apart. Taken from cysteine to phenylalanine, the CDR3 has 15 residues. The DNA shown is the 45-base CDR3, in frame from base 1. CDR1 and CDR2, looked up from the germline V gene, are MNHEY and SVGAGI. The collaborating institutions used their own protocols to collect whole blood in K2EDTA tubes. For TCRbeta analysis, collaborator samples were shipped as frozen whole blood, as isolated PBMCs, or as DNA extracted from either sample type. The immunoSEQ Assay, a bias-controlled multiplex PCR, was used to amplify TCRbeta CDR3 regions from genomic DNA. On the authors' methods: Within the assay, amplification of reference gene primers was used to estimate how many nucleated cells each sample contained. To quantify the absolute abundance of each unique TCRbeta CDR3 rearrangement, sequence reads were collapsed and filtered. For each sample, productive Simpson clonality was calculated as the square root of Simpson's diversity index over productive rearrangements. Sourced from immuneACCESS, this table was stored by TCRdb with only in-frame sequences that have V and J called. A share of the clones is absent; for the studies checked, an unresolved V gene accounts for under half, and the remainder has no known explanation. The V and J calls and clone size come from that table; D and trimming were worked out from the DNA. The sample table lists about 260,000 clones, around 80% of them with a count of one. 4.2% of the sample lies in the top ten.

The V and J genes are TRBV6-5 and TRBJ1-1, with the D gene not confidently named. This TCR derives from a man in his fifties or sixties with acute or convalescent COVID-19. The sequenced material came from peripheral blood. The CDR3 has the sequence CASSARGSRNTEAFF. Read as DNA, the sequence is TGTGCCAGCAGCGCACGAGGCAGTCGGAACACTGAAGCTTTCTTT.